This T cell receptor (beta chain) was documented in a study of response to subunit inactivated influenza vaccine (dated by TCRdb to 2017 to 2018). Describing the broader study: The study used deep quantitative T cell receptor repertoire profiling to track responses to a trivalent subunit inactivated influenza vaccine.

V and J are truncated by 5 bases and 0 bases respectively, leaving an intervening sequence of 15 bases. CDR1 SGHRS and CDR2 YFSETQ were looked up in the germline V gene. The CDR3 contains 15 residues, cysteine and phenylalanine counted. Kept here is only the CDR3 DNA, which spans 45 bases and is read in frame from base 1. Receptor libraries were prepared by RT-PCR. TCRdb lists the instrument as Illumina HiSeq 2500. TCRdb itself trimmed the public reads at Q25 with fastp, ran MiXCR and retained productive beta chains. Under each unique CDR3 protein, matching rows form one entry showing the most common genes and DNA. The sample includes about 540,000 distinct CDR3 sequences, with 20% to 25% observed a single time. Roughly 2.8% of the sample belongs to the ten largest clones. This clonotype appeared once. Its antigen is not yet known. There are no base qualities to consult, and no much larger clone falls within one base. A single read counts as weak evidence.

What the research found in general, with its limitations: It was suggested by the authors that each seasonal influenza vaccination may recruit only a limited number of new T cells.

This same sample was also taken into another study, of T cells expressing NK-cell markers. The second publication reports: TCR beta cDNA libraries were prepared using 5'RACE template switching, which introduced a universal primer site and unique molecular identifiers. TCR beta-chain repertoires were profiled in sorted CD3+CD56+NKG2C+, CD3+CD56+NKG2C- and CD3+CD56-NKG2C+ T-cell subsets from roughly eight donors. Among the eight sequenced donors, only one was HCMV-seronegative, while the other seven were HCMV-seropositive. To restrict sorting to alphabetaTCR-expressing T cells, an anti-gammadeltaTCR antibody was added in several experiments. In several donors, the dominant CD3+CD56+NKG2C+ clonotypes were found to rank among the top 10 CD8+ clonotypes and to make up 1.0-7.0% of CD8+ T cells. Those dominant clonotypes were again the most abundant among CD3+CD56-NKG2C+ cells in a handful of donors, at about 28.3-65%. Whether the expanded NKG2C-expressing T cell clones were specific for HCMV antigens was left unclear. The study sequenced eight donors, all healthy volunteers chosen at random: three men and five women. HCMV serostatus was determined by detecting HCMV-specific IgG in serum with a commercial ELISA kit. Ficoll density gradient centrifugation was used to isolate peripheral blood mononuclear cells from blood. Using Miltenyi isolation kits, CD4+ and CD8+ T cells were isolated from PBMC through magnetic immunoseparation. cDNA synthesis was primed from the TCR beta constant segment and was followed by two successive PCR amplification steps. Sequencing of the libraries produced 2 x 150 bp reads on Illumina HiSeq 2000/2500, MiSeq or NextSeq. Reads were demultiplexed and grouped by UMI with MIGEC, and clonotypes were assembled and quantified with MiTCR. To remove erroneous sequences, TCR cDNA sequences were retained only when supported by two or more reads. Downstream repertoire analysis used the tcR package, and clonotypes were matched across fractions by CDR3 nucleotide sequence plus V segment. VDJmatch was used to annotate antigen specificity against VDJdb, with one amino acid substitution in CDR3 permitted.

This sequence originates from a man aged 50 or older who received an inactivated influenza vaccine. Donor details come from another sample of the same person, matched by shared clones. Rearrangement joined TRBV5-1 to TRBJ2-7; the D gene assignment is ambiguous. This specimen consisted of CD4+ T cells sorted from PBMCs, obtained roughly 12 days after vaccination. At the DNA level, the sequence is TGCGCCAGCAGTCATCCGAGGACGGACTCCTACGAGCAGTACTTC. It codes for CASSHPRTDSYEQYF. Here the CDR3 is joined to the reference TRBV5-1 and TRBJ2-7 genes, and the full variable domain is: KAGVTQTPRYLIKTRGQQVTLSCSPISGHRSVSWYQQTPGQGLQFLFEYFSETQRNKGNFPGRFSGRQFSNSRSEMNVSTLELGDSALYLCASSHPRTDSYEQYFGPGTRLTVT.